This TCR beta chain appears in the sequencing data of a study of immune evolution from preneoplasia to lung adenocarcinoma. Trimming stripped 0 bases from V and 4 bases from J, with 9 bases between. The germline CDR1 and CDR2 sequences are SGDLS and YYNGEE. The CDR3 length is 14 residues. Study-level findings and limits: Clonality was highest in normal lung, lower in later-stage lesions apparently. KRAS-mutant nodules had the highest T cell clonality.

Only in-frame clones appear in the TCRdb table, and some are missing; sequencing was by immunoSEQ multiplex PCR. In the table there are approximately 4,300 clones, approximately 80% of which are singletons. Two lung cancer pathologists independently confirmed each histologic diagnosis. About this clone: Its antigen is unidentified.

The receptor comes from a person aged 55 to 70 with lung adenocarcinoma. This sequence joins TRBV9 and TRBJ2-3; D call uncertain. Input material: FFPE minimally invasive lung adenocarcinoma tissue. CDR3 region: CASSVESSADTQYF. Written as DNA, the CDR3 is TGTGCCAGCAGCGTAGAATCATCCGCAGATACGCAGTATTTT.